This T cell receptor (beta chain) was sequenced during a study of Ad26.COV2.S vaccination and SARS-CoV-2 variants. Study-level information: Recipients of Ad26.COV2.S got it intramuscularly, once or twice 56 days apart. Study-wide findings and caveats: Breadth measured for non-spike TCRs was similar across vaccine and placebo recipients. Spike-specific responses of CD8+ and CD4+ T cells were reported to display substantial breadth after vaccination.

The protocol was immunoSEQ multiplex PCR, while the TCRdb copy is restricted to in-frame clones and leaves out a portion. The sample consists of around 250,000 clones, around nine tenths of them appearing once. The CDR3 contains 17 residues. The germline gives CDR1 SGHNT, CDR2 YENEEA. V was pared by 1 base and J by 8 bases, with 8 bases of the junction left unmatched. With regard to this clone: Its antigen is as yet unknown.

The treatment denotes: about 20 received Ad26.COV2.S at low or high dose, single or two shots; several received placebo; per-sample allocation not given. After the first vaccine or placebo injection, samples were drawn on day 63. Vaccine was an Ad26 vector expressing Wuhan-strain SARS-CoV-2 spike. The TCR was taken from a person aged 18-60 years who received the Ad26.COV2.S COVID-19 vaccine or a placebo. Sequenced here: peripheral blood, sampled in a trial of Ad26.COV2.S vaccine versus placebo. The V and J genes are TRBV11-3 and TRBJ2-1; 13 bases line up with TRBD2. The CDR3 region has the DNA TGTGCCAGCAGCTTAGGGACGACTAGCGGGGGGATTGATGAGCAGTTCTTC. Amino acid sequence: CASSLGTTSGGIDEQFF. Full variable domain (rest looked up from reference TRBV11-3 and TRBJ2-1): EAGVVQSPRYKIIEKKQPVAFWCNPISGHNTLYWYLQNLGQGPELLIRYENEEAVDDSQLPKDRFSAERLKGVDSTLKIQPAELGDSAVYLCASSLGTTSGGIDEQFFGPGTRLTVL.